Listed below are T cell receptor beta chains from one sample, sequenced in a study of T cells in Graves' hyperthyroidism and ophthalmopathy. From the multiplex PCR reads, TCRdb called clonotypes with MiXCR, one entry per CDR3 protein. The data contain under 350,000 distinct CDR3 sequences, over 15% of them singletons. The sequencing input was blood. Receptors were obtained from a woman aged 55-69 years with Graves' ophthalmopathy. The CDR3 runs from the conserved cysteine through the conserved F or W. Fields, in order: D gene, V gene, clone size, J gene, CDR3 protein, CDR3 DNA. A D gene is named only where the DNA matches it firmly. Size tells how often a clone was seen (once, few, many) or the class of an expanded clone, and some rows leave it out.

D gene: TRBD1; V gene: TRBV15; clone size: NA; J gene: TRBJ2-7; CDR3 protein: CATSTGTGYEQYF; CDR3 DNA: TGTGCCACCAGCACGGGGACAGGCTACGAGCAGTACTTC
D gene: NA; V gene: TRBV28; clone size: many; J gene: TRBJ1-5; CDR3 protein: CASTPDWGEQPQHF; CDR3 DNA: TGTGCCAGCACCCCCGATTGGGGGGAACAGCCCCAGCATTTT
D gene: TRBD2; V gene: TRBV10-3; clone size: many; J gene: TRBJ2-3; CDR3 protein: CAISVSGTSGTTDTQYF; CDR3 DNA: TGTGCCATCAGTGTTTCCGGGACTAGCGGGACCACAGATACGCAGTATTTT
D gene: NA; V gene: TRBV11-2; clone size: few; J gene: TRBJ1-2; CDR3 protein: CASSLAQPGRRGNYGYTF; CDR3 DNA: TGTGCCAGCAGCTTAGCCCAACCGGGGCGAAGGGGTAACTATGGCTACACCTTC
D gene: TRBD1; V gene: TRBV19; clone size: NA; J gene: TRBJ1-1; CDR3 protein: CASSRQGWAEAFF; CDR3 DNA: TGTGCCAGTAGCCGACAGGGGTGGGCTGAAGCTTTCTTT
D gene: NA; V gene: TRBV5-1; clone size: many; J gene: TRBJ1-6; CDR3 protein: CASSLTGSPLHF; CDR3 DNA: TGCGCCAGCAGCTTGACGGGATCACCCCTCCACTTT
D gene: NA; V gene: TRBV12-3/TRBV12-4; clone size: many; J gene: TRBJ1-5; CDR3 protein: CASNRDFGNQPQHF; CDR3 DNA: TGTGCCAGCAACAGGGATTTTGGCAATCAGCCCCAGCATTTT
D gene: NA; V gene: TRBV20-1; clone size: many; J gene: TRBJ1-2; CDR3 protein: CSARAINAGYTF; CDR3 DNA: TGCAGTGCTAGAGCTATAAACGCGGGCTACACCTTC
D gene: NA; V gene: TRBV20-1; clone size: many; J gene: TRBJ1-6; CDR3 protein: CSAPGSWNSPLHF; CDR3 DNA: TGCAGTGCTCCAGGGTCTTGGAATTCACCCCTCCACTTT
D gene: TRBD2; V gene: TRBV30; clone size: few; J gene: TRBJ2-1; CDR3 protein: CAWSGPQRERKNEQFF; CDR3 DNA: TGTGCCTGGAGTGGACCTCAGCGGGAGAGAAAGAATGAGCAGTTCTTC
D gene: NA; V gene: TRBV25-1; clone size: NA; J gene: TRBJ2-7; CDR3 protein: CASSASGTREQYF; CDR3 DNA: TGTGCCAGCAGTGCTTCCGGGACGCGGGAGCAGTACTTC
D gene: TRBD1; V gene: TRBV20-1; clone size: many; J gene: TRBJ1-6; CDR3 protein: CSAPGTGVGASPLHF; CDR3 DNA: TGCAGTGCTCCCGGGACAGGGGTGGGCGCTTCACCCCTCCACTTT
D gene: NA; V gene: TRBV6-2/TRBV6-3; clone size: many; J gene: TRBJ2-5; CDR3 protein: CASTPTGRVTQYF; CDR3 DNA: TGTGCCAGCACTCCGACAGGAAGGGTAACCCAGTACTTC
D gene: NA; V gene: TRBV30; clone size: NA; J gene: TRBJ2-7; CDR3 protein: CAWSSKGTSYEQYF; CDR3 DNA: TGTGCCTGGAGTTCGAAGGGGACCTCCTACGAGCAGTACTTC
D gene: TRBD1; V gene: TRBV27; clone size: many; J gene: TRBJ1-2; CDR3 protein: CASSSDFGQDGYTF; CDR3 DNA: TGTGCCAGCAGTTCCGATTTCGGACAGGATGGCTACACCTTC
D gene: NA; V gene: TRBV2; clone size: few; J gene: TRBJ1-3; CDR3 protein: CASHEDTGNTIYF; CDR3 DNA: TGTGCCAGCCACGAAGACACTGGAAACACCATATATTTT
D gene: NA; V gene: TRBV11-2; clone size: many; J gene: TRBJ2-2; CDR3 protein: CASSAPVSPNTGELFF; CDR3 DNA: TGTGCCAGCAGCGCCCCTGTCTCCCCGAACACCGGGGAGCTGTTTTTT
D gene: NA; V gene: TRBV28; clone size: many; J gene: TRBJ1-4; CDR3 protein: CASQGAPGWRGTANEKLFF; CDR3 DNA: TGTGCCAGCCAAGGGGCCCCAGGGTGGAGGGGTACGGCTAATGAAAAACTGTTTTTT
D gene: TRBD1; V gene: TRBV7-9; clone size: few; J gene: TRBJ1-5; CDR3 protein: CASSRTPGQGGGDFQPQHF; CDR3 DNA: TGTGCCAGCAGCCGAACACCGGGACAGGGGGGCGGCGATTTTCAGCCCCAGCATTTT
D gene: NA; V gene: TRBV6-1; clone size: many; J gene: TRBJ2-3; CDR3 protein: CASSRTERTDTQYF; CDR3 DNA: TGTGCCAGCAGCAGGACAGAGCGCACAGATACGCAGTATTTT
D gene: NA; V gene: TRBV3-1; clone size: many; J gene: TRBJ1-2; CDR3 protein: CASSQERLPYGYTF; CDR3 DNA: TGTGCCAGCAGCCAAGAAAGGCTCCCCTATGGCTACACCTTC
D gene: NA; V gene: TRBV4-3; clone size: NA; J gene: TRBJ1-3; CDR3 protein: CASSQDLGSGGNTIYF; CDR3 DNA: TGCGCCAGCAGCCAAGATCTGGGGTCGGGCGGAAACACCATATATTTT
D gene: TRBD2; V gene: TRBV5-1; clone size: many; J gene: TRBJ2-3; CDR3 protein: CASSTPGLAGGRDTQYF; CDR3 DNA: TGCGCCAGCAGCACCCCGGGACTAGCGGGGGGCAGAGATACGCAGTATTTT
D gene: TRBD1; V gene: TRBV6-1; clone size: NA; J gene: TRBJ1-2; CDR3 protein: CASSYRDREGYTF; CDR3 DNA: TGTGCCAGCAGCTACCGGGACAGGGAAGGCTACACCTTC
D gene: NA; V gene: TRBV10-2; clone size: many; J gene: TRBJ1-1; CDR3 protein: CASSVRGGEAFF; CDR3 DNA: TGCGCCAGCAGTGTAAGGGGTGGTGAAGCTTTCTTT
D gene: NA; V gene: TRBV19; clone size: NA; J gene: TRBJ1-2; CDR3 protein: CASSISDRYGYTF; CDR3 DNA: TGTGCCAGTAGTATTTCCGACCGCTATGGCTACACCTTC
D gene: TRBD2; V gene: TRBV4-1; clone size: NA; J gene: TRBJ2-1; CDR3 protein: CASSQDWAGRAYNEQFF; CDR3 DNA: TGCGCCAGCAGCCAAGATTGGGCCGGGAGGGCCTACAATGAGCAGTTCTTC
D gene: NA; V gene: TRBV5-6; clone size: many; J gene: TRBJ1-1; CDR3 protein: CASSFGTAHEAFF; CDR3 DNA: TGTGCCAGCAGCTTCGGGACCGCCCATGAAGCTTTCTTT
D gene: NA; V gene: TRBV10-2; clone size: many; J gene: TRBJ1-1; CDR3 protein: CASSPGWGTEAFF; CDR3 DNA: TGCGCCAGCAGCCCGGGATGGGGCACTGAAGCTTTCTTT
D gene: TRBD1; V gene: TRBV2; clone size: many; J gene: TRBJ2-7; CDR3 protein: CASSEGTGEGEQYF; CDR3 DNA: TGTGCCAGCAGTGAAGGGACAGGGGAAGGGGAGCAGTACTTC
D gene: NA; V gene: TRBV6-6; clone size: few; J gene: TRBJ1-2; CDR3 protein: CASSYRGEDYGYTF; CDR3 DNA: TGTGCCAGCAGTTACAGGGGAGAGGACTATGGCTACACCTTC
D gene: TRBD2; V gene: TRBV7-3; clone size: many; J gene: TRBJ2-2; CDR3 protein: CASSLTSSSGGELFF; CDR3 DNA: TGTGCCAGCAGCTTAACGAGTTCTAGCGGCGGGGAGCTGTTTTTT
D gene: TRBD1; V gene: TRBV24-1; clone size: many; J gene: TRBJ2-5; CDR3 protein: CATSDTTGGHQETQYF; CDR3 DNA: TGTGCCACCAGTGATACGACAGGGGGCCACCAAGAGACCCAGTACTTC
D gene: NA; V gene: TRBV12-3/TRBV12-4; clone size: many; J gene: TRBJ1-3; CDR3 protein: CASSFNQFSSGNTIYF; CDR3 DNA: TGTGCCAGCAGTTTTAATCAGTTCTCCTCTGGAAACACCATATATTTT
D gene: NA; V gene: TRBV7-2; clone size: NA; J gene: TRBJ1-2; CDR3 protein: CASSPTTALGYGYTF; CDR3 DNA: TGTGCCAGCAGCCCAACGACAGCCCTTGGATATGGCTACACCTTC
D gene: NA; V gene: TRBV12-3/TRBV12-4; clone size: many; J gene: TRBJ2-2; CDR3 protein: CASGLFMGTGELFF; CDR3 DNA: TGTGCCAGCGGACTTTTCATGGGCACCGGGGAGCTGTTTTTT
D gene: TRBD1; V gene: TRBV7-9; clone size: few; J gene: TRBJ2-5; CDR3 protein: CATQTGGYSGETQYF; CDR3 DNA: TGTGCCACCCAAACAGGGGGATACTCGGGGGAGACCCAGTACTTC
D gene: TRBD1; V gene: TRBV18; clone size: many; J gene: TRBJ1-3; CDR3 protein: CASSPTGDRDSGNTIYF; CDR3 DNA: TGTGCCAGCTCACCCACAGGGGACCGTGACTCTGGAAACACCATATATTTT
D gene: TRBD2; V gene: TRBV5-6; clone size: NA; J gene: TRBJ2-5; CDR3 protein: CASRRAGVETQYF; CDR3 DNA: TGTGCCAGCAGACGAGCGGGAGTGGAGACCCAGTACTTC
D gene: NA; V gene: TRBV7-9; clone size: many; J gene: TRBJ2-5; CDR3 protein: CASRHPLRGQETQYF; CDR3 DNA: TGTGCCAGCAGACACCCCCTGAGGGGCCAAGAGACCCAGTACTTC
D gene: TRBD1; V gene: TRBV20-1; clone size: many; J gene: TRBJ1-6; CDR3 protein: CSARRPGQPNSPLHF; CDR3 DNA: TGCAGTGCTAGAAGGCCGGGACAGCCCAATTCACCCCTCCACTTT
D gene: TRBD1; V gene: TRBV5-1; clone size: few; J gene: TRBJ1-5; CDR3 protein: CASSLGGQGDQPQHF; CDR3 DNA: TGCGCCAGCAGCTTGGGGGGACAGGGGGACCAGCCCCAGCATTTT
D gene: NA; V gene: TRBV12-3/TRBV12-4; clone size: many; J gene: TRBJ2-3; CDR3 protein: CASSLGGKSTDTQYF; CDR3 DNA: TGTGCCAGCAGCCTTGGGGGCAAGAGCACAGATACGCAGTATTTT
D gene: NA; V gene: TRBV9; clone size: few; J gene: TRBJ2-1; CDR3 protein: CASSVLPEPREQFF; CDR3 DNA: TGTGCCAGCAGCGTCCTTCCGGAGCCTAGGGAGCAGTTCTTC
D gene: NA; V gene: TRBV29-1; clone size: many; J gene: TRBJ2-5; CDR3 protein: CSVVFETQYF; CDR3 DNA: TGCAGCGTTGTTTTCGAGACCCAGTACTTC
D gene: NA; V gene: TRBV6-2/TRBV6-3; clone size: NA; J gene: TRBJ1-2; CDR3 protein: CASSGPGRGNYGYTF; CDR3 DNA: TGTGCCAGCAGTGGCCCGGGTAGGGGTAACTATGGCTACACCTTC
D gene: NA; V gene: TRBV5-1; clone size: many; J gene: TRBJ1-1; CDR3 protein: CASSLGYGDTEAFF; CDR3 DNA: TGCGCCAGCAGCTTGGGATATGGCGACACTGAAGCTTTCTTT
D gene: NA; V gene: TRBV12-3/TRBV12-4; clone size: many; J gene: TRBJ1-2; CDR3 protein: CASSRDLKSNYGYTF; CDR3 DNA: TGTGCCAGCAGCCGAGATCTTAAATCTAACTATGGCTACACCTTC
D gene: TRBD2; V gene: TRBV5-1; clone size: many; J gene: TRBJ2-1; CDR3 protein: CASSLEAGEWNEQFF; CDR3 DNA: TGCGCCAGCAGCTTGGAAGCGGGAGAATGGAATGAGCAGTTCTTC
D gene: NA; V gene: TRBV6-1; clone size: many; J gene: TRBJ1-5; CDR3 protein: CASTTQSLNRNQPQHF; CDR3 DNA: TGTGCCAGCACTACTCAGAGCCTAAATCGCAATCAGCCCCAGCATTTT
D gene: NA; V gene: TRBV6-2/TRBV6-3; clone size: NA; J gene: TRBJ1-1; CDR3 protein: CASTLSGGYTEAFF; CDR3 DNA: TGTGCCAGCACCTTATCCGGGGGTTACACTGAAGCTTTCTTT
D gene: TRBD2; V gene: TRBV27; clone size: many; J gene: TRBJ2-4; CDR3 protein: CASSLRTSGRVQYF; CDR3 DNA: TGTGCCAGCAGTTTACGGACTAGCGGGAGAGTTCAGTACTTC
D gene: TRBD1; V gene: TRBV18; clone size: NA; J gene: TRBJ2-1; CDR3 protein: CASSDDRGGYNEQFF; CDR3 DNA: TGTGCCAGCTCAGATGACAGGGGAGGATACAATGAGCAGTTCTTC
D gene: TRBD1; V gene: TRBV30; clone size: many; J gene: TRBJ2-2; CDR3 protein: CAWSLDRATLFF; CDR3 DNA: TGTGCCTGGAGTCTCGACAGGGCTACGCTGTTTTTT
D gene: NA; V gene: TRBV14; clone size: NA; J gene: TRBJ2-1; CDR3 protein: CASSQEVRGGSHNEQFF; CDR3 DNA: TGTGCCAGCAGCCAAGAAGTTCGGGGAGGCTCTCACAATGAGCAGTTCTTC
D gene: TRBD1; V gene: TRBV10-3; clone size: many; J gene: TRBJ1-4; CDR3 protein: CAIKGQEGEKLFF; CDR3 DNA: TGTGCCATCAAAGGACAGGAAGGAGAAAAACTGTTTTTT
D gene: NA; V gene: TRBV6-2/TRBV6-3; clone size: NA; J gene: TRBJ1-2; CDR3 protein: CASSGYTF; CDR3 DNA: TGTGCCAGCTCCGGCTACACCTTC